These T cell receptor beta chains were read from a single sample in a study of blood T cell repertoires in COVID-19. Only in-frame clones appear in the TCRdb table, and some are missing; sequencing was by immunoSEQ multiplex PCR. The sample consists of roughly 230,000 clones, roughly nine tenths of them appearing once. The sample consisted of peripheral blood. The receptors originated from a woman in her thirties or forties who had recovered from COVID-19. The CDR3 runs from the conserved cysteine through the conserved F or W. A D gene is named only where the DNA matches it firmly. Part of the rows lack a size; the others show once, few, many or a class for expanded clones.

-,TRBJ1-6,-,TRBV10-1,CASSAQGDSPLHF,TGCGCCAGCAGTGCACAGGGCGATTCACCCCTCCACTTT
-,TRBJ2-3,-,TRBV3-1/TRBV3-2,CASSQQGSLGTDTQYF,TGTGCCAGCAGCCAACAGGGTTCCTTGGGCACAGATACGCAGTATTTT
TRBD2,TRBJ2-5,-,TRBV5-6,CATGTSGQETQYF,TGTGCCACCGGGACTAGCGGGCAAGAGACCCAGTACTTC
TRBD2,TRBJ2-5,-,TRBV13,CASSGRTSGQETQYF,TGTGCCAGCAGCGGCCGGACTAGCGGACAAGAGACCCAGTACTTC
-,TRBJ1-2,-,TRBV30,CAWDRSQGYTF,TGTGCCTGGGACAGGAGTCAGGGCTACACCTTC
TRBD1,TRBJ1-5,-,TRBV28,CASAGTGGFSQPQHF,TGTGCCAGCGCCGGGACAGGGGGCTTTAGTCAGCCCCAGCATTTT
TRBD1,TRBJ1-5,-,TRBV19,CASSGTVNQPQHF,TGTGCCAGTAGCGGGACAGTCAATCAGCCCCAGCATTTT
-,TRBJ2-5,-,TRBV4-1,CARGPKAEYF,TGCGCCAGAGGCCCCAAAGCGGAGTACTTC
TRBD2,TRBJ2-1,-,TRBV19,CASSISRGGYEQFF,TGTGCCAGTAGTATAAGTCGGGGGGGATATGAGCAGTTCTTC
TRBD1,TRBJ2-7,-,TRBV9,CASSVTGDSSDEQYF,TGTGCCAGCAGCGTTACAGGGGATTCTTCGGACGAGCAGTACTTC
TRBD1,TRBJ1-4,-,TRBV5-1,CASSPGGGSTNEKLFF,TGCGCCAGCAGCCCAGGGGGCGGAAGCACTAATGAAAAACTGTTTTTT
-,TRBJ2-7,-,TRBV5-1,CASSLEVPGYEQYF,TGCGCCAGCAGCTTGGAGGTCCCGGGGTACGAGCAGTACTTC
TRBD2,TRBJ2-3,-,TRBV3-1/TRBV3-2,CASRTSGGDTQYF,TGTGCCAGCCGGACTAGCGGAGGAGATACGCAGTATTTT
-,TRBJ1-3,-,TRBV4-3,CASSQEHPSGNTIYF,TGCGCCAGCAGCCAAGAACACCCCTCTGGAAACACCATATATTTT
-,TRBJ2-1,-,TRBV2,CASDPGLGLHEQFF,TGTGCCAGCGACCCGGGATTAGGGCTGCATGAGCAGTTCTTC
TRBD1,TRBJ1-2,-,TRBV10-3,CAISHQSGTGDYGYTF,TGTGCCATCAGCCACCAATCCGGGACAGGCGATTATGGCTACACCTTC
-,TRBJ2-7,once,TRBV10-3,CAISGQNSYEQYF,TGTGCCATCAGTGGGCAGAACTCCTACGAGCAGTACTTC
TRBD1,TRBJ1-1,-,TRBV30,CAWGWRRTGDRGEAFF,TGTGCCTGGGGGTGGAGACGGACAGGGGATCGAGGTGAAGCTTTCTTT
-,TRBJ2-5,-,TRBV29-1,CSEVAYQETQYF,TGCAGCGAAGTAGCGTACCAAGAGACCCAGTACTTC
-,TRBJ2-7,-,TRBV21-1,CASSSGETYEQYF,TGTGCCAGCAGCTCGGGGGAGACCTACGAGCAGTACTTC
-,TRBJ2-6,-,TRBV19,CASRREAGANVLTF,TGTGCCAGTCGCAGGGAGGCTGGGGCCAACGTCCTGACTTTC
-,TRBJ1-2,-,TRBV6-5,CASTLSAENYGYTF,TGTGCCAGCACCCTTAGCGCGGAAAACTATGGCTACACCTTC
-,TRBJ1-1,-,TRBV19,CASSWGVNTEAFF,TGTGCCAGTAGTTGGGGGGTGAACACTGAAGCTTTCTTT
-,TRBJ2-1,-,TRBV19,CASSILDGDNEQFF,TGTGCCAGTAGTATTCTAGACGGAGACAATGAGCAGTTCTTC
TRBD1,TRBJ1-2,-,TRBV19,CASIKGGVGGYTF,TGTGCCAGTATTAAAGGGGGCGTAGGCGGCTACACCTTC